This is a list of T cell receptor beta chains from one sample in a study of Ad26.COV2.S vaccination and SARS-CoV-2 variants. The repertoire was sequenced with immunoSEQ multiplex PCR; TCRdb's copy has only in-frame clones and lacks some. The top ten clones hold 1.5% to 2% of a sample with 350,000 to 600,000 clones, approximately 90% of them seen once. Sequences were derived from peripheral blood, sampled in a trial of Ad26.COV2.S vaccine versus placebo. The source of these receptors is a person aged 18-65 years who received the Ad26.COV2.S COVID-19 vaccine or a placebo. Each CDR3 is given with its conserved first and last residue.

CDR3 length: 13
J gene: TRBJ1-1
V gene: TRBV18
CDR3 protein: CASSPVISPEAFF

CDR3 length: 15
J gene: TRBJ2-6
V gene: TRBV2
CDR3 protein: CASSRLPGGLNVLTF

CDR3 length: 14
J gene: TRBJ1-1
V gene: TRBV20-1
CDR3 protein: CSASPKYMNTEAFF

CDR3 length: 11
J gene: TRBJ1-6
V gene: TRBV6-5
CDR3 protein: CASRSNSPLHF

CDR3 length: 19
J gene: TRBJ2-2
V gene: TRBV19
CDR3 protein: CASRGPKQGRTSYTGELFF

CDR3 length: 16
J gene: TRBJ2-7
V gene: TRBV7-9
CDR3 protein: CASSPKFGGGPYEQYF

CDR3 length: 16
J gene: TRBJ1-3
V gene: TRBV7-9
CDR3 protein: CASGSRDRGSRNTIYF

CDR3 length: 15
J gene: TRBJ1-2
V gene: TRBV18
CDR3 protein: CASSLGQGAKDGYTF

CDR3 length: 10
J gene: TRBJ1-2
V gene: TRBV20-1
CDR3 protein: CSAGVYGYTF

CDR3 length: 14
J gene: TRBJ1-5
V gene: TRBV6-1
CDR3 protein: CASSDRQGSQPQHF

CDR3 length: 15
J gene: TRBJ2-1
V gene: TRBV5-6
CDR3 protein: CASSLLGGTYNEQFF

CDR3 length: 14
J gene: TRBJ2-3
V gene: TRBV28
CDR3 protein: CASSLSDSTDTQYF

CDR3 length: 14
J gene: TRBJ1-2
V gene: TRBV28
CDR3 protein: CASSPGQGTEGYTF

CDR3 length: 14
J gene: TRBJ1-5
V gene: TRBV28
CDR3 protein: CASRIWGSNQPQHF

CDR3 length: 13
J gene: TRBJ1-3
V gene: TRBV28
CDR3 protein: CASSSTGRNTIYF

CDR3 length: 16
J gene: TRBJ2-3
V gene: TRBV5-1
CDR3 protein: CASSLARTDNTDTQYF

CDR3 length: 15
J gene: TRBJ1-1
V gene: TRBV18
CDR3 protein: CASSPYQGSAAEAFF

CDR3 length: 14
J gene: TRBJ2-7
V gene: TRBV7-2
CDR3 protein: CASSLNFVSYEQYF

CDR3 length: 12
J gene: TRBJ1-2
V gene: TRBV7-9
CDR3 protein: CASTPGQAGYTF

CDR3 length: 13
J gene: TRBJ2-3
V gene: TRBV28
CDR3 protein: CASTGSNTDTQYF

CDR3 length: 17
J gene: TRBJ1-6
V gene: TRBV3-1/TRBV3-2
CDR3 protein: CASSHSGQGRFNSPLHF

CDR3 length: 14
J gene: TRBJ1-1
V gene: TRBV18
CDR3 protein: CASSPTGSYTEAFF

CDR3 length: 14
J gene: TRBJ2-7
V gene: TRBV10-1
CDR3 protein: CASSDRQGLFEQYF

CDR3 length: 14
J gene: TRBJ2-7
V gene: TRBV7-9
CDR3 protein: CASSLTGTNYEQYF

CDR3 length: 14
J gene: TRBJ1-2
V gene: TRBV4-3
CDR3 protein: CASSQERGGYGYTF

CDR3 length: 15
J gene: TRBJ2-2
V gene: TRBV2
CDR3 protein: CASRGGLAKAGELFF

CDR3 length: 18
J gene: TRBJ1-4
V gene: TRBV4-2
CDR3 protein: CASSQTLAGHTAGEKLFF

CDR3 length: 17
J gene: TRBJ2-2
V gene: TRBV7-3
CDR3 protein: CASSSDPRGLDTGELFF

CDR3 length: 18
J gene: TRBJ1-6
V gene: TRBV3-1/TRBV3-2
CDR3 protein: CASSQGYGTKAENSPLHF

CDR3 length: 14
J gene: TRBJ1-5
V gene: TRBV27
CDR3 protein: CASSLGQGRQPQHF

CDR3 length: 16
J gene: TRBJ2-2
V gene: TRBV7-2
CDR3 protein: CASTDRQGTNTGELFF